This TCR beta chain is drawn from a study of vaccination and CD4 T cells after COVID-19. With 2 bases removed from V and 0 bases from J, the gap between germline ends came to 11 bases. In germline, CDR1 is MNHNS, CDR2 SASEGT. CDR3 size: 16 residues. Time point specified: late sampling 161 to 241 days after vaccination in three convalescent patients. In TCRdb, the PCR reads were re-called with MiXCR into one record per CDR3 protein. The sample consists of just over 35,000 distinct CDR3 sequences, 35% to 45% of them appearing once. General study results and limits: Within convalescent individuals, 304 out of 307 vaccine-specific clones proved to be spike mono-reactive. Median numbers of SARS-CoV-2-reactive clonotypes increased from approximately 21 to 40 (not a significant change).

This clonotype turned up a few times. Its antigen is unknown. The receptor was derived from a human donor who had recovered from COVID-19. This chain uses TRBV6-1 with TRBJ2-1; a weak D match, TRBD1 (5 bases). Sequencing was performed on CD4+ T cells from blood, taken about 7 months after SARS-CoV-2 vaccination. The CDR3: CASSELVTASYNEQFF. For the CDR3, the DNA is TGTGCCAGCAGTGAATTGGTGACAGCCTCCTACAATGAGCAGTTCTTC.